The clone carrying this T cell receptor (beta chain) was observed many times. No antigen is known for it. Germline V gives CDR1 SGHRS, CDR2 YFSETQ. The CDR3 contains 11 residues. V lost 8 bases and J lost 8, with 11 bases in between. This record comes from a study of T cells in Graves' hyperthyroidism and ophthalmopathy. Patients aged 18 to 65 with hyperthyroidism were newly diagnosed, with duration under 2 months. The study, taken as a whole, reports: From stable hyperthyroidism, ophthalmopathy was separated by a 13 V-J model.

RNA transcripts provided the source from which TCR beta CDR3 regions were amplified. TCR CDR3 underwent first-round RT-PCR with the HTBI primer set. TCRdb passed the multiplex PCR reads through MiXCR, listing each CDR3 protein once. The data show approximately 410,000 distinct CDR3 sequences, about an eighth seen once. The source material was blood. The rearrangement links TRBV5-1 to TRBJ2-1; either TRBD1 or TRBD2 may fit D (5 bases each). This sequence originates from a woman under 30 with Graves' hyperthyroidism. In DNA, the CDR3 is TGCGCCAGTGTTGGGGGAGATGAGCAGTTCTTC. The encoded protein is CASVGGDEQFF.